These 26 T cell receptor beta chains originate from one sample sequenced in a study of blood T cell repertoires in COVID-19. Only in-frame clones appear in the TCRdb table, and some are missing; sequencing was by immunoSEQ multiplex PCR. The repertoire holds about 52,000 clones, with approximately 85% as singletons. Sequenced input: peripheral blood. Source of these receptors: a human donor in a cohort sampled during active COVID-19.

The chain couples TRBV7-2 to TRBJ2-7; possible D gene TRBD1, 6 bases. The germline gives CDR1 SGHTA, CDR2 FQGNSA. The CDR3 sequence is 13 residues long. V was trimmed by 5 bases and J by 1 base, leaving 9 bases between them. CDR3 protein: CASSARGSYEQYF. CDR3 bases: TGTGCCAGCAGCGCCAGGGGTTCCTACGAGCAGTACTTC.

This rearrangement joins TRBV6-5 to TRBJ1-1; D ambiguous. The V end lost 0 bases, the J end lost 3 bases, and 14 bases lay between the germline ends. The length of the CDR3 is 16 residues. Germline values: CDR1 MNHEY, CDR2 SVGAGI. The CDR3 here is CASSYSRSRRYTEAFF. CDR3 nucleotide sequence: TGTGCCAGCAGTTACTCGAGGTCCAGAAGGTACACTGAAGCTTTCTTT.

The genes are TRBV7-9 and TRBJ1-6, with D uncertain. CDR3 length equals 12 residues. V was trimmed by 6 bases and J by 8 bases, leaving 8 bases between them. Germline lookup yields CDR1 SEHNR and CDR2 FQNEAQ (reference sequence). The CDR3 sequence is CASSSEDSPLHF. The CDR3 DNA reads as TGTGCCAGCAGTTCGGAGGATTCACCCCTCCACTTT.

The chain recombines TRBV11-2 with TRBJ2-1, with no clear D. The germline V and J ends were trimmed by 1 base and 0 bases, with 7 bases remaining between them. The germline gives CDR1 SGHAT, CDR2 FQNNGV. The CDR3 is made up of 15 amino acids. The CDR3, as DNA: TGTGCCAGCAGCTTAGGCCGCAGCTCCTACAATGAGCAGTTCTTC. It translates to CASSLGRSSYNEQFF.

A few counts support this clone. V and J are TRBV7-9 and TRBJ2-1, with a tentative D call TRBD2 (6 bases). Germline V gene lookup returns CDR1 SEHNR and CDR2 FQNEAQ (reference sequence). The germline V and J ends were trimmed by 6 bases and 9 bases, with 18 bases remaining between them. This CDR3 comprises 14 residues. CDR3 protein: CASSGGSGGGEQFF. CDR3 nucleotide sequence: TGTGCCAGCAGTGGAGGTAGCGGCGGAGGTGAGCAGTTCTTC. The full variable domain, rest sourced from reference TRBV7-9 and TRBJ2-1, is DTGVSQNPRHKITKRGQNVTFRCDPISEHNRLYWYRQTLGQGPEFLTYFQNEAQLEKSRLLSDRFSAERPKGSFSTLEIQRTEQGDSAMYLCASSGGSGGGEQFFGPGTRLTVL.

The chain couples TRBV7-8 to TRBJ1-3; no definite D call. With 3 bases removed from V and 0 bases from J, the gap between germline ends came to 12 bases. CDR3 length: 16 residues. Germline V lookup: CDR1 SGHVS, CDR2 FQNEAQ. The CDR3 DNA reads as TGTGCCAGCAGCTTTAGGACGGGGAACTCTGGAAACACCATATATTTT. As protein: CASSFRTGNSGNTIYF.

The J gene is TRBJ2-7, the V gene TRBV11-3; D is unresolved. The V gene's germline CDR1 is SGHNT and CDR2 YENEEA. The V end lost 0 bases, the J end lost 3 bases, and 6 bases lay between the germline ends. The CDR3 loop spans 13 amino acids. The CDR3 DNA is TGTGCCAGCAGCTTAGAAACTAACTACGAGCAGTACTTC. Its translation: CASSLETNYEQYF.

V gene TRBV5-5 combines with J gene TRBJ2-1; 9 positions match TRBD1. CDR1 SGHKS and CDR2 YYEKEE come from the germline V gene (reference sequence). The CDR3 length is 15 residues. V shed 3 bases and J 3 bases; nucleotides not matched to a gene: 4. The CDR3 nucleotides read TGTGCCAGCAGCTCACAGGGGGCACGCTACAATGAGCAGTTCTTC. This gives the protein CASSSQGARYNEQFF.

The gene calls are TRBV2 and TRBJ1-4, with D tentatively TRBD1 (5 bases). The V end was cut by 7 bases, the J end by 4 bases, with 10 bases between. This CDR3 comprises 13 residues. Germline V gene lookup returns CDR1 SNHLY and CDR2 FYNNEI. In nucleotides, the CDR3 is TGTGCCAGCATAAGACAGATTAATGAAAAACTGTTTTTT. Its protein product is CASIRQINEKLFF.

This sequence joins TRBV11-1 and TRBJ1-2; tentative D call: TRBD1 (6 bases). With 2 bases removed from V and 3 bases from J, the gap between germline ends came to 13 bases. The CDR3 runs 15 residues. The germline CDR1 and CDR2 sequences are SGHAT and FQDESV (reference sequence). CDR3: CASSLLQGFDYGYTF. In DNA, the CDR3 is TGTGCCAGCAGCTTACTACAGGGCTTTGACTATGGCTACACCTTC.

The rearrangement joins TRBV5-1 to TRBJ2-1; the match to TRBD2 covers 9 bases. The CDR3 is made up of 16 amino acids. CDR1 and CDR2 from the germline V gene are SGHRS and YFSETQ. The V and J ends lost 1 base and 0 bases, in that order; junction bases with no gene match: 2. The CDR3 nucleotides read TGCGCCAGCAGCTTGTCTAGCGGGGCCTCCTACAATGAGCAGTTCTTC. Protein sequence: CASSLSSGASYNEQFF.

The chain couples TRBV18 to TRBJ1-2, with D maybe TRBD1 (5 bases). V lost 5 bases, J lost 6 bases, and 22 bases lay in between. CDR3 length: 16 residues. In germline, CDR1 is KGHSH, CDR2 LQKENI. CDR3 loop: CASSSTTVGGNDGYTF. In DNA form, the CDR3 reads TGTGCCAGCTCATCCACTACCGTTGGGGGGAATGATGGCTACACCTTC.

The chain joins TRBV7-3 to TRBJ2-2, with unresolved D. This CDR3 is 13 amino acids long. Per the germline V gene, CDR1 is SGHTA and CDR2 is FQGTGA. The ends were cut back, 3 bases at V and 7 bases at J, with 9 bases in the middle. This CDR3 reads CASSLTFGGELFF. Here the CDR3 DNA reads TGTGCCAGCAGCTTGACATTCGGCGGGGAGCTGTTTTTT.

V and J are TRBV28 and TRBJ2-7; D not resolved. Trimming removed 6 bases at V and 0 bases at J, with 6 bases between. In germline, CDR1 is MDHEN, CDR2 SYDVKM. The CDR3 length is 12 residues. CDR3 sequence (DNA): TGTGCCAGCAGAAGCGACTCCTACGAGCAGTACTTC. Translating it yields CASRSDSYEQYF. Drawing the rest from reference TRBV28 and TRBJ2-7, the complete variable domain is DVKVTQSSRYLVKRTGEKVFLECVQDMDHENMFWYRQDPGLGLRLIYFSYDVKMKEKGDIPEGYSVSREKKERFSLILESASTNQTSMYLCASRSDSYEQYFGPGTRLTVT.

This chain connects TRBV30 to TRBJ1-4; 8 bases fit TRBD1. CDR3 length: 15 amino acids. V trimming: 0 bases; J trimming: 7 bases; junction bases outside the gene matches: 7. The V gene's germline CDR1 is GTSNPN and CDR2 SVGIG (reference sequence). CDR3 loop: CAWSVRTGRSEKLFF. CDR3 in DNA: TGTGCCTGGAGTGTAAGGACAGGGAGAAGTGAAAAACTGTTTTTT. Complete variable domain (other parts from reference TRBV30 and TRBJ1-4): SQTIHQWPATLVQPVGSPLSLECTVEGTSNPNLYWYRQAAGRGLQLLFYSVGIGQISSEVPQNLSASRPQDRQFILSSKKLLLSDSGFYLCAWSVRTGRSEKLFFGSGTQLSVL.

The chain's CDR3 is CASSFSARDRSSYEQYF. DNA for the CDR3: TGCGCCAGCAGCTTTAGTGCCCGGGACAGGTCTTCCTACGAGCAGTACTTC. This chain links TRBV5-1 with TRBJ2-7; TRBD1 aligns across 8 bases. Germline V gene data show CDR1 as SGHRS and CDR2 as YFSETQ. The CDR3 contains 17 residues. V lost 2 bases and J lost 1; bases outside the gene matches: 11.

The V call is TRBV19, the J call TRBJ1-6; 9 nucleotides match TRBD1. Germline trimming cut 5 bases from V and 7 bases from J; bases unmatched to any gene: 6. There are 15 residues in the CDR3. Per germline, CDR1 LNHDA and CDR2 SQIVND (reference sequence). CDR3 in amino acids: CASSSPGTGNSPLHF. The CDR3 DNA reads as TGTGCCAGTAGTTCGCCCGGGACAGGGAATTCACCCCTCCACTTT.

This clone occurred once. The chain carries TRBV11-1 and TRBJ1-1; 7 nucleotides align to TRBD1. V shed 6 bases, J shed 0 bases, and the junction held 7 bases outside the gene matches. There are 15 residues in the CDR3. From germline, CDR1 is SGHAT and CDR2 FQDESV (reference sequence). DNA for the CDR3: TGTGCCAGCAGTTTTGCCGGGACAGTGAACACTGAAGCTTTCTTT. Protein product: CASSFAGTVNTEAFF.

The gene calls are TRBV18 and TRBJ2-7; perhaps TRBD2 as D (5 bases). V lost 3 bases and J lost 2, with 14 bases in between. This CDR3 has 15 amino acids. Germline CDR1 and CDR2: KGHSH and LQKENI. The DNA for the CDR3 is TGTGCCAGCTCACCGGTGATTCAAGCGGCCTACGAGCAGTACTTC. It is translated as CASSPVIQAAYEQYF. Combining the CDR3 with reference TRBV18 and TRBJ2-7 gives the whole variable domain NAGVMQNPRHLVRRRGQEARLRCSPMKGHSHVYWYRQLPEEGLKFMVYLQKENIIDESGMPKERFSAEFPKEGPSILRIQQVVRGDSAAYFCASSPVIQAAYEQYFGPGTRLTVT.

V usage is TRBV5-4 and J usage is TRBJ2-3, with D maybe TRBD1 (5 bases). The V gene lost 0 bases and the J gene lost 3 bases, with 14 bases spanning the gap. The CDR3 runs to 16 residues. Germline values: CDR1 SGHNT, CDR2 YYREEE (reference sequence). The CDR3 DNA follows: TGTGCCAGCAGCTTGGCACCGGGTAGGGGAACAGATACGCAGTATTTT. This gives the protein CASSLAPGRGTDTQYF.

CDR3 coding DNA: TGTGCCAGCAGCTCAAGAGACAGGGGGAACAATTCACCCCTCCACTTT. Translated, it gives CASSSRDRGNNSPLHF. This chain connects TRBV7-2 to TRBJ1-6, with 9 bases aligning to TRBD1. V dropped 4 bases and J dropped 7; count of bases not matched to a gene: 8. The CDR3 has 16 residues. The germline V gene has CDR1 SGHTA and CDR2 FQGNSA.

The chain uses TRBV5-8 and TRBJ2-1, with D possibly matching TRBD2 (5 bases). There are 14 residues in the CDR3. Germline CDR1 and CDR2: SGHTS and YDEGEE. V shed 4 bases and J shed 8 bases, with 16 bases lying between them. DNA of the CDR3: TGTGCCAGCAGCCGGGGTGAGGTGAGGGATGAGCAGTTCTTC. It yields the protein CASSRGEVRDEQFF.

The chain has TRBV5-1 and TRBJ1-1; tentatively, D is TRBD1 (6 bases). Germline CDR1 is SGHRS and CDR2 is YFSETQ. The V end was cut by 4 bases, the J end by 3 bases, with 16 bases between. This CDR3 is built from 15 residues. CDR3 coding DNA: TGCGCCAGCAGCGTCCCGGAACAGGGATACACTGAAGCTTTCTTT. Protein sequence: CASSVPEQGYTEAFF.

V and J are TRBV6-5 and TRBJ2-1, with 11 bases matching TRBD2. J lost 10 bases, V lost 10 bases, and 12 bases had no gene match. Germline CDR1 reads MNHEY; CDR2 reads SVGAGI. This CDR3 comprises 14 residues. The CDR3 here is CATFGLAGAREQFF. CDR3 in DNA: TGTGCCACCTTTGGACTAGCGGGCGCCAGGGAGCAGTTCTTC.

This sequence joins TRBV6-1 and TRBJ1-4, with no clear D. Germline values: CDR1 MNHNS, CDR2 SASEGT. The CDR3 is 14 amino acids. V was trimmed by 3 bases and J by 0 bases, leaving 5 bases between them. For the CDR3, the DNA is TGTGCCAGCAGTGAGGCGGCAACTAATGAAAAACTGTTTTTT. Encoded protein: CASSEAATNEKLFF.

The chain joins TRBV7-9 to TRBJ1-2; TRBD1 matches 7 bases. J gave up 8 bases and V 3 bases, and 12 bases lay outside the gene matches. Germline V gene data show CDR1 as SEHNR and CDR2 as FQNEAQ (reference sequence). The CDR3 spans 15 residues. The CDR3 loop reads CASSFYATGERGYTF. DNA of the CDR3: TGTGCCAGCAGCTTCTACGCAACAGGGGAGAGGGGCTACACCTTC.